The 29 T cell receptor beta chains presented below share a single source sample, sequenced in a study of cytomegalovirus exposure and HLA in healthy donors (dated by TCRdb to about 2017). Libraries were built with the immunoSEQ multiplex PCR assay. A mixture of 60 forward primers for TCR Vbeta segments and 13 reverse primers for TCR Jbeta segments was used in the multiplex PCR. What TCRdb holds here is the immuneACCESS table cut down to in-frame rearrangements. Part of the clones is not present; checked against another copy, under half of the missing clones reflect an unresolved V gene, and the others are unexplained. The sample table holds 200,000 or so clones, of which approximately 81% were seen once. The top ten constitute around 2.1% of the sample. The specimen sequenced was PBMCs. The receptors come from a woman younger than 30 in good health and CMV-seropositive.

The V gene is TRBV6-5, the J gene TRBJ1-6; D is possibly TRBD1 (6 bases). CDR1 and CDR2 from the germline V gene are MNHEY and SVGAGI. Trimming took 0 bases from V and 9 from J, leaving 15 bases between them. The CDR3 has 16 amino acids. CDR3 loop: CASSYSRGGRGSPLHF. The DNA of the CDR3 is TGTGCCAGCAGTTACTCAAGGGGCGGCAGGGGTTCACCCCTCCACTTT.

The V gene is TRBV29-1, the J gene TRBJ2-7; D perhaps matches TRBD1 (6 bases). The CDR3 consists of 14 residues. Trimming cost V 7 bases and J 9 bases, with 25 bases left between them. Germline V gene data show CDR1 as SQVTM and CDR2 as ANQGSEA. The CDR3: CSAENRKTGSGQYF. As DNA, the CDR3 is TGCAGCGCCGAAAACAGAAAGACAGGAAGTGGGCAGTACTTC.

The J gene is TRBJ1-1, the V gene TRBV7-9, with D hard to call. The length of the CDR3 is 12 residues. Trimming pared 5 bases from V and 1 base from J, leaving 5 bases between. Germline CDR1 and CDR2: SEHNR and FQNEAQ (reference sequence). The CDR3 region is CASSPSNTEAFF. CDR3 in DNA: TGTGCCAGCAGCCCTTCGAACACTGAAGCTTTCTTT.

This clone was observed a handful of times. The J gene is TRBJ2-5, the V gene TRBV7-9, with 10 bases identical to TRBD1. Germline CDR1 reads SEHNR; CDR2 reads FQNEAQ (reference sequence). V lost 5 bases, J lost 5 bases, and 5 bases stayed unmatched. The CDR3 is 14 residues long. DNA of the CDR3: TGTGCCAGCAGCCCAGGGACAGGGGAGGAGACCCAGTACTTC. Its translation is CASSPGTGEETQYF.

This clone was detected a few times. V gene TRBV6-1 combines with J gene TRBJ2-7; perhaps TRBD2 as D (6 bases). Germline V gene lookup returns CDR1 MNHNS and CDR2 SASEGT. V was shortened by 4 bases and J by 6 bases, with 13 bases between the two germline ends. The CDR3 totals 13 residues. The CDR3 coding sequence is TGTGCCAGCAGTGTTACTAGCTGGGCCGAGCAGTACTTC. Its translation is CASSVTSWAEQYF.

The rearrangement joins TRBV4-1 to TRBJ2-7; no clear D gene. This CDR3 contains 13 residues. The V gene lost 0 bases and the J gene lost 4 bases, with 7 bases spanning the gap. Germline V gives CDR1 MGHRA, CDR2 YSYEKL. The CDR3 coding sequence is TGCGCCAGCAGCCAAGATCGAGGATACGAGCAGTACTTC. Translated: CASSQDRGYEQYF.

The chain combines TRBV11-1 with TRBJ2-7; 10 positions agree with TRBD2. The germline V gene has CDR1 SGHAT and CDR2 FQDESV (reference sequence). Germline trimming cut 5 bases from V and 6 bases from J; bases unmatched to any gene: 7. The length of the CDR3 is 14 residues. CDR3 DNA: TGTGCCAGCAGCAAATTGCGGACTAGCGGCGAGCAGTACGTC. It encodes CASSKLRTSGEQYV.

Remarks on this clone: Mismatch with germline at one junction end may stem from a read error. This chain links TRBV7-9 with TRBJ1-2, with D possibly matching TRBD1 (5 bases). The CDR3 has 14 residues. Germline V gene sequence: CDR1 SEHNR, CDR2 FQNEAQ (reference sequence). CDR3 nucleotide sequence: TGTTCCAGCAGCTACAGCAGGGCCGGCTATGGCTACACCTTC. It codes for CSSSYSRAGYGYTF.

The chain couples TRBV6-1 to TRBJ1-1; D possibly corresponds to TRBD1 (5 bases). Germline V gene sequence: CDR1 MNHNS, CDR2 SASEGT. This CDR3 has 15 amino acids. V dropped 2 bases and J dropped 0 bases, with 10 bases sitting between them. This chain's CDR3 is CASSEQGRVNTEAFF. The DNA for the CDR3 is TGTGCCAGCAGTGAACAGGGCAGAGTGAACACTGAAGCTTTCTTT.

The J gene is TRBJ2-3, the V gene TRBV7-9; D gene uncertain. This CDR3 has 15 residues. CDR1 is SEHNR, CDR2 FQNEAQ, per germline (reference sequence). The V gene lost 3 bases and the J gene lost 4 bases, with 14 bases spanning the gap. CDR3 DNA sequence: TGTGCCAGCAGCTTCGTTGAGCTTACGGCAGATACGCAGTATTTT. It is translated as CASSFVELTADTQYF.

Concerning this clone itself: One junction end disagrees with the germline gene, perhaps due to a read error. This chain joins TRBV5-1 and TRBJ2-1; D unclear. The CDR3 extends over 11 amino acids. CDR1 and CDR2 (germline): SGHRS, YFSETQ. CDR3 loop: CASRSDNEQFF. The CDR3 nucleotides read TGCGCCAGCCGCTCCGACAATGAGCAGTTCTTC.

The sample holds one count of this clone. The genes are TRBV23-1 and TRBJ1-1; a possible D gene is TRBD1 (5 bases). TRBV23-1 belongs to the ORF category, with a function that is uncertain. The germline V and J ends were trimmed by 0 bases and 3 bases, with 11 bases remaining between them. This CDR3 comprises 15 residues. The CDR3 sequence is CASSQSRAGDTEAFF. DNA of the CDR3: TGCGCCAGCAGTCAATCAAGAGCGGGGGACACTGAAGCTTTCTTT.

In this sample, this clone turned up a few times. V and J are TRBV19 and TRBJ1-2; the match to TRBD1 covers 7 bases. The CDR3 contains 13 residues. Per the germline V gene, CDR1 is LNHDA and CDR2 is SQIVND (reference sequence). The trim removed 9 bases at V and 4 bases at J, leaving 8 bases unmatched. The CDR3 sequence: CASDNRGTYGYTF. CDR3 bases: TGTGCCAGCGACAACAGGGGTACCTATGGCTACACCTTC.

V usage is TRBV30 and J usage is TRBJ2-5, with TRBD2 identical over 7 bases. The V segment lost 4 bases and the J segment 5 bases; nucleotides outside the gene matches: 13. Germline V gives CDR1 GTSNPN, CDR2 SVGIG (reference sequence). This CDR3 contains 15 residues. The CDR3 loop is CAWNLGRVVGETQYF. CDR3 sequence (DNA): TGTGCCTGGAACCTGGGGAGGGTGGTTGGGGAGACCCAGTACTTC.

The V and J genes are TRBV2 and TRBJ2-7, with D tentatively TRBD1 (6 bases). The CDR3 covers 13 residues. Germline values: CDR1 SNHLY, CDR2 FYNNEI. V gave up 6 bases and J gave up 4 bases, with 13 bases separating them. In DNA form, the CDR3 reads TGTGCCAGCAGCCCGACAGGTTTTTACGAGCAGTACGTC. It translates to CASSPTGFYEQYV.

The V call is TRBV6-6, the J call TRBJ2-2; D perhaps matches TRBD1 (5 bases). Looked up from germline, CDR1 is MNHNY and CDR2 is SVGAGI (reference sequence). CDR3 size: 15 residues. V was cut by 11 bases and J by 6 bases, with 22 bases left in between. This chain's CDR3 is CAVGPLEFLAGELFF. In nucleotides, the CDR3 is TGTGCCGTGGGGCCGCTCGAGTTTCTCGCCGGGGAGCTGTTTTTT.

V and J are TRBV6-6 and TRBJ2-2; 8 nucleotides agree with TRBD1. Germline V gives CDR1 MNHNY, CDR2 SVGAGI (reference sequence). V was clipped by 5 bases and J by 3 bases; unmatched bases: 5. The CDR3 runs to 15 residues. CDR3 DNA: TGTGCCAGCAGTAACGGGACAGGATACACCGGGGAGCTGTTTTTT. As protein: CASSNGTGYTGELFF.

This chain joins TRBV29-1 and TRBJ1-5; 8 nucleotides line up with TRBD1. Germline V CDR1 and CDR2: SQVTM, ANQGSEA. Losses at the gene ends were 7 bases for V and 2 bases for J; bases not matched to a gene: 4. The CDR3 covers 13 residues. CDR3 nucleotides: TGCAGCGCACTGACAGGGGGCAATCAGCCCCAGCATTTT. Its protein product is CSALTGGNQPQHF.

The chain has TRBV18 and TRBJ1-3; no clear D. Trimming removed 3 bases from V and 4 bases from J, with 16 bases in between. From germline, CDR1 is KGHSH and CDR2 LQKENI. CDR3 size: 16 residues. CDR3 sequence: CASSPVRTGSGNTIYF. In DNA, the CDR3 is TGTGCCAGCTCACCGGTCAGGACGGGGTCGGGAAACACCATATATTTT.

V gene TRBV9 combines with J gene TRBJ2-2; 13 nucleotides line up with TRBD2. This CDR3 region has 19 residues. With V trimmed by 0 bases and J by 0 bases, 5 bases remained unmatched. Germline V gives CDR1 SGDLS, CDR2 YYNGEE. CDR3 sequence (DNA): TGTGCCAGCAGCGTAGGCCCCGGGACTAGCGGGGCGAACACCGGGGAGCTGTTTTTT. Protein: CASSVGPGTSGANTGELFF.

The CDR3 loop is CASSAGQITDTQYF. CDR3 DNA: TGTGCCAGCAGCGCCGGACAGATCACAGATACGCAGTATTTT. This chain joins TRBV7-2 and TRBJ2-3; D is perhaps TRBD1 (6 bases). Germline CDR1 SGHTA, CDR2 FQGNSA. CDR3 length: 14 amino acids. The ends were cut back, 5 bases at V and 2 bases at J, with 11 bases in the middle.

The chain has TRBV15 and TRBJ2-3, with 8 bases identical to TRBD2. Trimming took 0 bases from V and 12 from J; bases not matched to a gene: 5. The CDR3 consists of 13 residues. Germline assignment: CDR1 LNHNV and CDR2 YYDKDF (reference sequence). The CDR3 protein is CATSREIAGIQYF. Here the CDR3 DNA reads TGTGCCACCAGCAGAGAGATAGCGGGGATACAGTATTTT.

This chain links TRBV19 with TRBJ2-6; 13 bases match TRBD2. The ends lost 1 base at V and 0 bases at J; junction bases unmatched: 15. This CDR3 region has 23 residues. CDR1 and CDR2 from the germline V gene are LNHDA and SQIVND (reference sequence). This CDR3 reads CASSIGPGLAGMLDPSGANVLTF. The CDR3 nucleotides are TGTGCCAGTAGTATAGGTCCGGGACTAGCGGGGATGTTAGACCCCTCTGGGGCCAACGTCCTGACTTTC.

This clone was detected a few times. J is TRBJ1-1 and V is TRBV7-9; tentative D call: TRBD1 (6 bases). Trimming left V 6 bases short and J 4 bases short, with 18 bases between. Germline V gene sequence: CDR1 SEHNR, CDR2 FQNEAQ (reference sequence). CDR3 length equals 15 residues. CDR3 in DNA: TGTGCCAGCAGTCTTAGTGCAGGGGATCCCACTGAAGCTTTCTTT. Residues: CASSLSAGDPTEAFF.

The chain recombines TRBV28 with TRBJ2-2; 7 positions match TRBD2. Unmatched junction bases numbered 10, after V lost 6 bases and J lost 3 bases. The CDR3 length is 16 residues. The germline gives CDR1 MDHEN, CDR2 SYDVKM. CDR3 DNA sequence: TGTGCCAGCAGCCCTTGGGGGGGTTCGGACACCGGGGAGCTGTTTTTT. Protein: CASSPWGGSDTGELFF.

This clone was recorded once. V is TRBV19 and J is TRBJ1-1; weak D call: TRBD1 (5 bases). V lost 3 bases, J lost 3 bases, and 11 bases lay in between. In germline, CDR1 is LNHDA, CDR2 SQIVND (reference sequence). The CDR3 spans 14 residues. The CDR3 sequence is CASSMGGFHTEAFF. In DNA, the CDR3 is TGTGCCAGTAGTATGGGGGGGTTCCACACTGAAGCTTTCTTT.

V is TRBV7-9 and J is TRBJ2-3; the D is unclear. CDR1 is SEHNR and CDR2 is FQNEAQ in the germline V gene (reference sequence). V lost 2 bases and J 0 bases, leaving 9 bases between the germline ends. This CDR3 has 15 amino acids. CDR3 region: CASSLSDTSTDTQYF. The CDR3 DNA reads TGTGCCAGCAGCTTAAGTGATACTAGCACAGATACGCAGTATTTT.

The gene calls are TRBV11-2 and TRBJ2-7; 8 nucleotides agree with TRBD1. V shed 4 bases and J 2 bases; nucleotides not matched to a gene: 4. The CDR3 is made up of 14 amino acids. Germline assignment: CDR1 SGHAT and CDR2 FQNNGV. The CDR3 DNA sequence: TGTGCCAGCAGCTCTGGGACAGGAGCCTACGAGCAGTACTTC. It encodes CASSSGTGAYEQYF.

The V gene is TRBV19, the J gene TRBJ2-5, with 8 bases aligning to TRBD1. The DNA matches TRBJ2-7 better at its end, which makes the J call doubtful. CDR1 and CDR2 (germline): LNHDA, SQIVND (reference sequence). This CDR3 comprises 12 residues. The CDR3: CASTGQAYEQYF. CDR3 in DNA: TGTGCCAGTACGGGACAGGCCTACGAGCAGTACTTC.